This T cell receptor beta chain was sequenced during a study of beta chain features in type 1 diabetes. J gave up 2 bases and V 4 bases, and 4 bases lay outside the gene matches. Germline V CDR1 and CDR2: SGHRS, YFSETQ. This CDR3 comprises 14 residues. The study's findings and limits: The similarity of naive, central memory and Treg TCRB repertoires appeared greater among patients than among healthy donors.

Concerning this clone: The antigen remains unidentified.

Every isolated RNA sample was fully reverse transcribed, so sequencing captured expressed TCRB transcripts. Sequencing was performed with immunoSEQ multiplex PCR; in TCRdb, only in-frame clones are kept and a portion is missing. The table lists about 330,000 clones, approximately 10% of them singletons, with 0.015% in the top ten. The source of this sequence is a woman in her thirties in good health. Specimen: naive CD4+ T cells from blood. This sequence joins TRBV5-1 and TRBJ2-3; 7 bases match TRBD1. In nucleotides, the CDR3 is TGCGCCAGCAGCGTCGGACAGGTCACAGATACGCAGTATTTT. It specifies CASSVGQVTDTQYF.